This T cell receptor (beta chain) came from a study of T cells in Graves' hyperthyroidism and ophthalmopathy. Findings and limits, study-wide: The model made its ophthalmopathy prediction, and onset followed a median approximately six months later.

Regions amplified from RNA transcripts were the TCR beta CDR3 regions. HTBI primers were used for first-round RT-PCR of the TCR CDR3. TCRdb fed the multiplex PCR reads into MiXCR, producing one record per CDR3 protein. The table has around 270,000 distinct CDR3 sequences, approximately 19% seen once; the top ten hold roughly 40%. This clonotype was counted ten times or more. Antigen specificity is unknown. Per germline, CDR1 SGHNT and CDR2 YENEEA. V lost 2 bases and J lost 5, with 13 bases in between. The length of the CDR3 is 14 residues. Disease duration was under 3 months in the ophthalmopathy patients, who also had a Clinical Activity Score of at least 3 and a NOSPECS grade of at least 4. It was around 10 ml of fresh peripheral blood that supplied the PBMCs.

This rearrangement joins TRBV11-3 to TRBJ2-7, with a weak D call TRBD1 (6 bases). This sequence was found in a man aged 45-60 years with Graves' ophthalmopathy. Sequenced sample: blood. CDR3 sequence reads: CASSLYREAHEQYF. The CDR3 nucleotides are TGTGCCAGCAGCTTATACAGGGAAGCCCACGAGCAGTACTTC.